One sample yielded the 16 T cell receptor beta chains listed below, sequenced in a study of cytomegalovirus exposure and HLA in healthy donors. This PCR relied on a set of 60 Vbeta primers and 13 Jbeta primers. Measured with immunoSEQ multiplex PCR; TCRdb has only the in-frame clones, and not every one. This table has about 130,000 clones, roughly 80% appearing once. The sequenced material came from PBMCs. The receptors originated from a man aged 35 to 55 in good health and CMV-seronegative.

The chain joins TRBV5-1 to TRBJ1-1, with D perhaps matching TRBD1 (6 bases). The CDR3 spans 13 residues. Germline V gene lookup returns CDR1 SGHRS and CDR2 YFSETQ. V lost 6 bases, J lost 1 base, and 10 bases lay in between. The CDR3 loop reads CASTQDRNTEAFF. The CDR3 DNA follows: TGCGCCAGCACCCAGGACAGGAACACTGAAGCTTTCTTT.

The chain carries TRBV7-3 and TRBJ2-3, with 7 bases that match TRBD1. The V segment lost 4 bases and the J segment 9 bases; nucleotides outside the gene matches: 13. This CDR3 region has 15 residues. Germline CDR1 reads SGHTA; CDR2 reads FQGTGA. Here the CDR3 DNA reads TGTGCCAGCAGCTCCACCGGGACAGCTTTAGGGACGCAGTATTTT. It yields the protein CASSSTGTALGTQYF.

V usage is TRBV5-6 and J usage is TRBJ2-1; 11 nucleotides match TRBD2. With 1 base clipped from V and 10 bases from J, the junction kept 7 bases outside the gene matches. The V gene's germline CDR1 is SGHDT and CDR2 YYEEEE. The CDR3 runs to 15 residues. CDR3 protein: CASSLSSGGPGEQFF. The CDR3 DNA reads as TGTGCCAGCAGCTTGTCTAGCGGGGGGCCGGGGGAGCAGTTCTTC.

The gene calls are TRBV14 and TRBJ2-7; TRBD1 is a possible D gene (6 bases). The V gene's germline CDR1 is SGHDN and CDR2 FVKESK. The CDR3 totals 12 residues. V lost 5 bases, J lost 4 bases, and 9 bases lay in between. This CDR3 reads CASSEQGYEQYF. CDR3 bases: TGTGCCAGCAGCGAACAGGGTTACGAGCAGTACTTC. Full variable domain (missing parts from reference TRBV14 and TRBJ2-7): EAGVTQFPSHSVIEKGQTVTLRCDPISGHDNLYWYRRVMGKEIKFLLHFVKESKQDESGMPNNRFLAERTGGTYSTLKVQPAELEDSGVYFCASSEQGYEQYFGPGTRLTVT.

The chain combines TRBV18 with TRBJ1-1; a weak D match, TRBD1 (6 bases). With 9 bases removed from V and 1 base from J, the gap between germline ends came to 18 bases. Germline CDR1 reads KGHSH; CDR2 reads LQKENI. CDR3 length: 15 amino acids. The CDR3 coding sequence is TGTGCCAGTTCCCGTTCGACAGGCACGAACACTGAAGCTTTCTTT. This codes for CASSRSTGTNTEAFF.

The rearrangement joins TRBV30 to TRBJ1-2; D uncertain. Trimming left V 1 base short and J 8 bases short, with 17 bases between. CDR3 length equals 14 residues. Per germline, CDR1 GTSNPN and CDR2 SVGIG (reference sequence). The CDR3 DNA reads TGTGCCTGGAGTGCTACCCCGACCCCCGGGGGCTACACCTTC. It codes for CAWSATPTPGGYTF.

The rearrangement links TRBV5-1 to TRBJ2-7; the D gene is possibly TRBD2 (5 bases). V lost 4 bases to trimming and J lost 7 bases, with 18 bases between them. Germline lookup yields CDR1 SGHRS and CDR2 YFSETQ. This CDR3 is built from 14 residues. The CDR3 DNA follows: TGCGCCAGCAGCCCCGGGATAGGCCGCACTGAGCAGTACTTC. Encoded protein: CASSPGIGRTEQYF.

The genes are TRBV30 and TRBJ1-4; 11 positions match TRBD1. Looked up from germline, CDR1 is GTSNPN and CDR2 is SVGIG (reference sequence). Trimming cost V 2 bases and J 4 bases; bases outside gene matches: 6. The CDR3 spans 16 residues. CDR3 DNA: TGTGCCTGGAGTCCCCCAGGGACAGGGGGTAATGAAAAACTGTTTTTT. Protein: CAWSPPGTGGNEKLFF.

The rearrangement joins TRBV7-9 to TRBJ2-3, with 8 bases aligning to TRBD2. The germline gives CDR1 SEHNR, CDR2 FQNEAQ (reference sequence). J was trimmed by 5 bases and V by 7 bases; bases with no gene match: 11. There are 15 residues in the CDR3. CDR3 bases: TGTGCCAGCACTTACGGGGGGGCCCGGAGAGATACGCAGTATTTT. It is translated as CASTYGGARRDTQYF.

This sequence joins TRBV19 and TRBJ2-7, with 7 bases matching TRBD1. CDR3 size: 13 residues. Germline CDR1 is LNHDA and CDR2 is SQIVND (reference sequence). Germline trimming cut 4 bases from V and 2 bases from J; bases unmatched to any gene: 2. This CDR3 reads CASSTDRTYEQYF. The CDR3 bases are TGTGCCAGTAGTACGGACAGGACCTACGAGCAGTACTTC.

In nucleotides, the CDR3 is TGTGCCAGCAGCCAGACCCTGGGGGGTGAAAAACTGTTTTTT. Protein: CASSQTLGGEKLFF. The V gene is TRBV11-2, the J gene TRBJ1-4, with a tentative D call TRBD1 (5 bases). CDR3 length: 14 residues. V was shortened by 5 bases and J by 7 bases, with 14 bases between the two germline ends. Germline values: CDR1 SGHAT, CDR2 FQNNGV.

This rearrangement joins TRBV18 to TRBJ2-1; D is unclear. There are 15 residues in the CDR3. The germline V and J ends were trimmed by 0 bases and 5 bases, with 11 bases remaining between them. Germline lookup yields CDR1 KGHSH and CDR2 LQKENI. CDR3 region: CASSPPVTRNNEQFF. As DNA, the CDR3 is TGTGCCAGCTCACCACCTGTTACAAGAAACAATGAGCAGTTCTTC.

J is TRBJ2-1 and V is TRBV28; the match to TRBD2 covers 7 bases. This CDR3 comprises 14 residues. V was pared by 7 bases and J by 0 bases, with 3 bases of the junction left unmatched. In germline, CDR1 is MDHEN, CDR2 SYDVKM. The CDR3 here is CASMGGDSYNEQFF. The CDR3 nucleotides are TGTGCCAGCATGGGAGGGGACTCCTACAATGAGCAGTTCTTC.

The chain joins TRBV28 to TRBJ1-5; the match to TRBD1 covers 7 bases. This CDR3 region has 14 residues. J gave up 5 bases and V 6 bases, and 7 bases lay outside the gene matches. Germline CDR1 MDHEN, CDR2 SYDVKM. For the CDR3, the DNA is TGTGCCAGCAGCCCCGACAGGGAGGATCAGCCCCAGCATTTT. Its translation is CASSPDREDQPQHF.

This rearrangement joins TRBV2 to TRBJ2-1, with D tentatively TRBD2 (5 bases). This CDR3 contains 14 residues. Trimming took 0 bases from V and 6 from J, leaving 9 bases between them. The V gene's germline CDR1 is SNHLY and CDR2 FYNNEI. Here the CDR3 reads CASSEAGVPNEQFF. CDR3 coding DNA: TGTGCCAGCAGTGAAGCGGGAGTCCCCAATGAGCAGTTCTTC.

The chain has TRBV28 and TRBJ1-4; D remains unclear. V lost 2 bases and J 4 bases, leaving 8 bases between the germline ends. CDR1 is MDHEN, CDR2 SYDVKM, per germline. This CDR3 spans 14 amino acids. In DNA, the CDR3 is TGTGCCAGCAGTTTAGCCGCAGTTAATGAAAAACTGTTTTTT. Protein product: CASSLAAVNEKLFF.